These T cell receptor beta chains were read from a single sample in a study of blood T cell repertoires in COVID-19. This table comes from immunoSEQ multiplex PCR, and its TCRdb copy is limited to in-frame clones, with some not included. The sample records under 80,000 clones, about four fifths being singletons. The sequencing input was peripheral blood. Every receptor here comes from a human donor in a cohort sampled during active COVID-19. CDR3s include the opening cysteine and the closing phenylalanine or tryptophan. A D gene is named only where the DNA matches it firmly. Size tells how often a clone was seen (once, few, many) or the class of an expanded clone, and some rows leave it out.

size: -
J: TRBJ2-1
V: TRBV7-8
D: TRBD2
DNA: TGTGCCAGCAGCTTGGGACTAGCGGGCAGCTCCTACAATGAGCAGTTCTTC
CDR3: CASSLGLAGSSYNEQFF

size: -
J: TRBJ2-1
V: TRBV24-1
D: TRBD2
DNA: TGTGCCACCAGTCTCCCTGGCGGAGGGGCGGGAGGGTTGAATGAGCAGTTCTTC
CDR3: CATSLPGGGAGGLNEQFF

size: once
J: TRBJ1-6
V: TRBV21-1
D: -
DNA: TGTGCCAGCACCTCGACAGGGCCCGGGATGGGCTCCTATAATTCACCCCTCCACTTT
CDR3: CASTSTGPGMGSYNSPLHF

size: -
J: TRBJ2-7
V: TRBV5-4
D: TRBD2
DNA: TGTGCCAGCAGCGTTAGCGGGAGGGTTTACGAGCAGTACTTC
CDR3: CASSVSGRVYEQYF

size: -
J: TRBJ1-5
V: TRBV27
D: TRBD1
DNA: TGTGCCAGCAGTTTACGGCATTCGGGACAGCTTTATAGCAATCAGCCCCAGCATTTT
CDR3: CASSLRHSGQLYSNQPQHF

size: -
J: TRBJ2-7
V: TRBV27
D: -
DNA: TGTGCCAGCAGTGTTATGGGGGGGCAGAAGCCCTACGAGCAGTACTTC
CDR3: CASSVMGGQKPYEQYF

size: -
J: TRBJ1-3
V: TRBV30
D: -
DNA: TGTGCCTGGACCGGGCCGGAGCCCCGGAGGGCTCTTGGGGACACCATATATTTT
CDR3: CAWTGPEPRRALGDTIYF

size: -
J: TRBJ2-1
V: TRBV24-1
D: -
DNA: TGTGCCACCGCCGGTTACAATGAGCAGTTCTTC
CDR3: CATAGYNEQFF

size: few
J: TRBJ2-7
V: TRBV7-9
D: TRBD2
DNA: TGTGCCAGCAGTCGGACTAGCGGGAGTTACGAGCAGTACTTC
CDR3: CASSRTSGSYEQYF

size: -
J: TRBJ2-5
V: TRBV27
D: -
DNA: TGTGCCAGCAGCCGTATCGGGGGACCGACCCAAGAGACCCAGTACTTC
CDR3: CASSRIGGPTQETQYF

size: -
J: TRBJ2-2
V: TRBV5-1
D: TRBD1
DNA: TGCGCCAGCAGCTCAAAAACAGGGGACACCGGGGAGCTGTTTTTT
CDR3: CASSSKTGDTGELFF

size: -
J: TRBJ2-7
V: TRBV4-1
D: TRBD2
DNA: TGCGCCAGCAGCGCAGAGCGGGAGGGAGAGCAGTACTTC
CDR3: CASSAEREGEQYF

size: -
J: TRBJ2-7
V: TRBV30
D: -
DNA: TGTGCCTGGAGTGAGAGCTCCTACGAGCAGTACTTC
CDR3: CAWSESSYEQYF

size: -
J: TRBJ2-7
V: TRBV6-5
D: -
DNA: TGTGCCAGCAGCATCTCAGGTCGTTCCTACGAGCAGTACTTC
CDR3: CASSISGRSYEQYF

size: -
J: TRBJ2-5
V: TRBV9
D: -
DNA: TGTGCCAGCAGCGTAGCTGGACAAGCCTCAAGAGAGACCCAGTACTTC
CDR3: CASSVAGQASRETQYF

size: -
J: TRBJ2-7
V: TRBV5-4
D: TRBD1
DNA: TGTGCCAGCAGCCAGGGACAGGGGTTTTTCTACGAGCAGTACTTC
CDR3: CASSQGQGFFYEQYF

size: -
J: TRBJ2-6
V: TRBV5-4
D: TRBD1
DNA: TGTGCCAGCAGCTTAGGGGGCAGGGTCACTCCTGGGGCCAACGTCCTGACTTTC
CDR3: CASSLGGRVTPGANVLTF

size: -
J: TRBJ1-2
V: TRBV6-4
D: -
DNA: TGTGCCAGCAGTGAGACTTTGAGGGCCGAGGGAGGCTACACCTTC
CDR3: CASSETLRAEGGYTF

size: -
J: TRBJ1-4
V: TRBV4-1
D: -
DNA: TGCGCCAGCAGCCTTCGGACAGCTAATGAAAAACTGTTTTTT
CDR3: CASSLRTANEKLFF

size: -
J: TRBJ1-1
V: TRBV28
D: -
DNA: TGTGCCAGCAAAAATGGGGGGGGTCAAACTGAAGCTTTCTTT
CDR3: CASKNGGGQTEAFF

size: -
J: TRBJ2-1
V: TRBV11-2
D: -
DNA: TGTGCCAGCAGCCCCAGTGGCAGGAACAACAATGAGCAGTTCTTC
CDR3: CASSPSGRNNNEQFF

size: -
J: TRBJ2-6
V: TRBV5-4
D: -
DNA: TGTGCCAGCAGCTTGCTCGGGTTATCTGGGGCCAACGTCCTGACTTTC
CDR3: CASSLLGLSGANVLTF

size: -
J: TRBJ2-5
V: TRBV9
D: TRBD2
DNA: TGTGCCAGCAGCCGAATCAGCGGGAGGGGCGGGGAGACCCAGTACTTC
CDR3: CASSRISGRGGETQYF

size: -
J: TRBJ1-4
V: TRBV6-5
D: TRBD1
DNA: TGTGCCAGCGCCAGACAGGGGAGGCTTAATGAAAAACTGTTTTTT
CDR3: CASARQGRLNEKLFF

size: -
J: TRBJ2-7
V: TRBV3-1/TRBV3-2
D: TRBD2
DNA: TGTGCCAGCAGTCCAGGAAGCGGGAGGACGACCTACGAGCAGTACTTC
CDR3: CASSPGSGRTTYEQYF

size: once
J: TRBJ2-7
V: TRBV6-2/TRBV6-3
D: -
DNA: TGTGCCAGCAGTTCCTCGGGACAAATCTACGAGCAGTACTTC
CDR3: CASSSSGQIYEQYF

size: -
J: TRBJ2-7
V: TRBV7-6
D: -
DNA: TGTGCCAGCAGCTTAGATCGAGACGAGCAGTACTTC
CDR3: CASSLDRDEQYF

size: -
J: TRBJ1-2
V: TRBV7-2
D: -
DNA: TGTGCCAGCAGCCCAAGAGGTCCCGGAAACTATGGCTACACCTTC
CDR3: CASSPRGPGNYGYTF

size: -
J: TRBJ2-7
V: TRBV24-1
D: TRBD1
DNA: TGTGCCACCAGTGATCCCACCGGGACAGGGGGACACGAGCAGTACTTC
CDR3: CATSDPTGTGGHEQYF

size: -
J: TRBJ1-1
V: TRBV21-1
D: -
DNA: TGTGCCAGCAGCACTCGGGACAGGGGGCTTACTGAAGCTTTCTTT
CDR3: CASSTRDRGLTEAFF

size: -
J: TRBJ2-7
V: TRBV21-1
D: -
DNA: TGTGCCAGCAGAAAAGGGACTAGCGCAGACTACGAGCAGTACTTC
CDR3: CASRKGTSADYEQYF

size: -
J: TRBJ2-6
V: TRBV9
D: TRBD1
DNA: TGTGCCAGCAGCCCAGTGGGACAGGGGTCTTATGGGGCCAACGTCCTGACTTTC
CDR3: CASSPVGQGSYGANVLTF

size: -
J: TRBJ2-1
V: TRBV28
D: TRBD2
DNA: TGTGCCAGCAGTCCTCGACTAGCGGGAGGGCTCTACAATGAGCAGTTCTTC
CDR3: CASSPRLAGGLYNEQFF

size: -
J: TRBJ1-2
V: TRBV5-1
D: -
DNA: TGCGCCAGCAGCTTCGGGACAAACCTCTATGGCTACACCTTC
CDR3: CASSFGTNLYGYTF

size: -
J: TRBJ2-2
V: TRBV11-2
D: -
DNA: TGTGCCAGCAGCTTAGCGCGTCCAGGGATAGGCACCGGGGAGCTGTTTTTT
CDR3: CASSLARPGIGTGELFF

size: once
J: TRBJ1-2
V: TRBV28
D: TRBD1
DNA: TGTGCCAGCAGTTTATTGACAGGGCGCGCAAGGGGCTACACCTTC
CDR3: CASSLLTGRARGYTF

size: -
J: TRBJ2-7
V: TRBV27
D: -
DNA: TGTGCCAGCAGTTTATCGACGGGTTTCTCCTTGGACGAGCAGTACTTC
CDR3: CASSLSTGFSLDEQYF